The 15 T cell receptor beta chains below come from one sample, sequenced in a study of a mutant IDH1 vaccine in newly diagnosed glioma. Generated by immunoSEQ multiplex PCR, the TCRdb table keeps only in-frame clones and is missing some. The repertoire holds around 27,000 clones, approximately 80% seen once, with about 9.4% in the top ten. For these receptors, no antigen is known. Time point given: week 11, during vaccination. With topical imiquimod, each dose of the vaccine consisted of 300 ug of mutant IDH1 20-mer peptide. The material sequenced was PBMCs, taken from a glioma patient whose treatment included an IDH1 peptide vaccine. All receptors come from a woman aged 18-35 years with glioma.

The CDR3, as DNA: TGTGCCAGCAGCCTGGGACGGCTAGAAGAGACCCAGTACTTC. This codes for CASSLGRLEETQYF. The chain joins TRBV7-9 to TRBJ2-5; D may correspond to TRBD1 or TRBD2 (5 bases each). The germline V gene encodes CDR1 SEHNR and CDR2 FQNEAQ (reference sequence). The CDR3 has 14 residues. Trimming pared 5 bases from V and 3 bases from J, leaving 13 bases between.

CDR3 sequence reads: CASSFRTSGGPAYNEQFF. The CDR3 nucleotides are TGTGCCAGCAGCTTTCGGACTAGCGGGGGACCTGCCTACAATGAGCAGTTCTTC. The V gene is TRBV14, the J gene TRBJ2-1; 13 positions match TRBD2. The CDR3 is made up of 18 amino acids. Germline lookup yields CDR1 SGHDN and CDR2 FVKESK. J lost 2 bases, V lost 5 bases, and 9 bases had no gene match.

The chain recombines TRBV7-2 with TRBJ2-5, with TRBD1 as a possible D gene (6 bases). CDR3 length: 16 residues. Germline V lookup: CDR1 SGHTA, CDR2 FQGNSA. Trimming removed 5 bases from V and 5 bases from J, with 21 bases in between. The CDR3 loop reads CASSPRGQGRAETQYF. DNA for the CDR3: TGTGCCAGCAGCCCCCGGGGCCAGGGGCGTGCCGAGACCCAGTACTTC.

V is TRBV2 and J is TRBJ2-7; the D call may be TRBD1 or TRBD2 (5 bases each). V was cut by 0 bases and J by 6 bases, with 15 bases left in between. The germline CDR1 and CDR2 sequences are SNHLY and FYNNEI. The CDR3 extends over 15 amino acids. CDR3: CASSEARDLPREQYF. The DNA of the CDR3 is TGTGCCAGCAGTGAAGCGAGGGACCTCCCACGCGAGCAGTACTTC.

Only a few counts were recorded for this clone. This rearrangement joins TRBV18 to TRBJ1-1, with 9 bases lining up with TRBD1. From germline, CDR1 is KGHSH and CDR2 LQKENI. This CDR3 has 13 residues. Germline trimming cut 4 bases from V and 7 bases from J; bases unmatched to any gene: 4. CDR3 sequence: CASSLGQGGEAFF. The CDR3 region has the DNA TGTGCCAGCTCACTGGGACAGGGCGGTGAAGCTTTCTTT.

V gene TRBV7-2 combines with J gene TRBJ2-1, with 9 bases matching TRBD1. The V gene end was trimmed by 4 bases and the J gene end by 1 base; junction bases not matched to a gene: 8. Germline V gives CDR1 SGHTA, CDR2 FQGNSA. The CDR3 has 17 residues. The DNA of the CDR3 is TGTGCCAGCAGCTGGGTCCGGGACAGGGTTTCCTACAATGAGCAGTTCTTC. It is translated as CASSWVRDRVSYNEQFF.

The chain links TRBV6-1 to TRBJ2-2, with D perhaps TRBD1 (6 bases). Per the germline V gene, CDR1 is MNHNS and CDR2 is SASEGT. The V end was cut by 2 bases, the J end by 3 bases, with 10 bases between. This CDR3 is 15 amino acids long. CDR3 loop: CASSEKAGDTGELFF. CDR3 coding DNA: TGTGCCAGCAGTGAAAAGGCAGGGGACACCGGGGAGCTGTTTTTT.

CDR3 protein: CASSGDRGSTEAFF. CDR3 nucleotides: TGTGCCAGCAGCGGAGACAGGGGTAGCACTGAAGCTTTCTTT. The rearrangement joins TRBV5-8 to TRBJ1-1, with TRBD1 matching 8 bases. Germline lookup yields CDR1 SGHTS and CDR2 YDEGEE. The trim removed 4 bases at V and 4 bases at J, leaving 6 bases unmatched. The CDR3 has 14 amino acids.

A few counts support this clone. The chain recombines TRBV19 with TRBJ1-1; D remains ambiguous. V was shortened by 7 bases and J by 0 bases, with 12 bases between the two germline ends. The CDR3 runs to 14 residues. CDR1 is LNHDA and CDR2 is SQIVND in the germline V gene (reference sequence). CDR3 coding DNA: TGTGCCAGTACCCTAGGGCGGATGAACACTGAAGCTTTCTTT. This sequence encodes CASTLGRMNTEAFF.

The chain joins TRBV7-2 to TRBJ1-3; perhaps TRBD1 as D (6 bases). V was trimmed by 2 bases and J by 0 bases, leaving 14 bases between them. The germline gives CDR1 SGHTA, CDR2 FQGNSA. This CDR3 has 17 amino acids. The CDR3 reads CASSLRSGAYSGNTIYF. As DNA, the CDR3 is TGTGCCAGCAGCTTAAGGTCAGGGGCCTACTCTGGAAACACCATATATTTT.

The CDR3 DNA reads TGCGCCAGCAGGGAATTAGGGGGGGCCAATGAGCAGTTCTTC. Its protein product is CASRELGGANEQFF. The chain joins TRBV5-1 to TRBJ2-1; TRBD2 might be the D (7 bases). Between the trimmed V and J ends, which lost 5 bases and 6 bases, there was a span of 15 bases. The CDR3 is 14 residues long. CDR1 is SGHRS and CDR2 is YFSETQ in the germline V gene.

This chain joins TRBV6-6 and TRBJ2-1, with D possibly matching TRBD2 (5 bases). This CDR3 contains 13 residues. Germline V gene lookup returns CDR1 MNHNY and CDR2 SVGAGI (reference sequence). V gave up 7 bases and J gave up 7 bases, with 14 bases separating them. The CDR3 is CASIGPSLNEQFF. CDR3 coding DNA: TGTGCCAGCATAGGTCCTAGCCTGAATGAGCAGTTCTTC.

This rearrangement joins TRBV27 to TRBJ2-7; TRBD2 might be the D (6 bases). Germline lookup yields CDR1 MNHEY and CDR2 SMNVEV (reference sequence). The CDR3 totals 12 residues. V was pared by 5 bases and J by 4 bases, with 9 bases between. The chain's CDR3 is CASSVGGYEQYF. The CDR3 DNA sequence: TGTGCCAGCAGTGTTGGGGGGTACGAGCAGTACTTC.

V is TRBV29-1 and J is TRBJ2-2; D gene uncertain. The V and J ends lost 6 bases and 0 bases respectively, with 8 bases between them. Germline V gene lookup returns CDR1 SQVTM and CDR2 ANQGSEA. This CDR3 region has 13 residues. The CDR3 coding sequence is TGCAGCGTCTGGCGGCCGAACACCGGGGAGCTGTTTTTT. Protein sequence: CSVWRPNTGELFF.

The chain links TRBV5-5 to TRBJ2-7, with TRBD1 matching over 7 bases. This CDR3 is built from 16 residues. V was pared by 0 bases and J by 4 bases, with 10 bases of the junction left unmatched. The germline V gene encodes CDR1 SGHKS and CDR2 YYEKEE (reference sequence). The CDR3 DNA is TGTGCCAGCAGCTTGGCCGAGTGGACAGGTTCGTACGAGCAGTACTTC. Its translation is CASSLAEWTGSYEQYF. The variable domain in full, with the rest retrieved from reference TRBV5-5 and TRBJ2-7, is DAGVTQSPTHLIKTRGQQVTLRCSPISGHKSVSWYQQVLGQGPQFIFQYYEKEERGRGNFPDRFSARQFPNYSSELNVNALLLGDSALYLCASSLAEWTGSYEQYFGPGTRLTVT.